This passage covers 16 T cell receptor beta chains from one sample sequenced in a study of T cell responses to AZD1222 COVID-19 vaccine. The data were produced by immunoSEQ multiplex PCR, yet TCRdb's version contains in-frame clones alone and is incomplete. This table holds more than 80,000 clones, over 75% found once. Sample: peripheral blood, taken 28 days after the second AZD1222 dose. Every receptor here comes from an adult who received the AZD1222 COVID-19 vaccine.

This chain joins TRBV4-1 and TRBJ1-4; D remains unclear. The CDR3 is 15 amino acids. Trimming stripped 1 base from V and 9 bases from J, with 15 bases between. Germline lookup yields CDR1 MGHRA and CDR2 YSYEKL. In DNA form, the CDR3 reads TGCGCCAGCAGCCAAGGGGGAACGGACGGGCAAAAACTGTTTTTT. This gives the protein CASSQGGTDGQKLFF.

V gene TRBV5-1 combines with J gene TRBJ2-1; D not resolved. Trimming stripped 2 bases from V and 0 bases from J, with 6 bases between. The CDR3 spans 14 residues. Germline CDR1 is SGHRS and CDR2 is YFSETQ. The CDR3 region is CASSFESSYNEQFF. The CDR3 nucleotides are TGCGCCAGCAGCTTCGAGAGCTCCTACAATGAGCAGTTCTTC.

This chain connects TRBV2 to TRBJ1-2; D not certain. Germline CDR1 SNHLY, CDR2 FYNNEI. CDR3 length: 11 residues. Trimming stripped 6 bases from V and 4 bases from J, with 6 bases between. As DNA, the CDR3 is TGTGCCAGCAGCCTTATCTATGGCTACACCTTC. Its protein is CASSLIYGYTF. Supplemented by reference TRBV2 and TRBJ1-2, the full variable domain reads EPEVTQTPSHQVTQMGQEVILRCVPISNHLYFYWYRQILGQKVEFLVSFYNNEISEKSEIFDDQFSVERPDGSNFTLKIRSTKLEDSAMYFCASSLIYGYTFGSGTRLTVV.

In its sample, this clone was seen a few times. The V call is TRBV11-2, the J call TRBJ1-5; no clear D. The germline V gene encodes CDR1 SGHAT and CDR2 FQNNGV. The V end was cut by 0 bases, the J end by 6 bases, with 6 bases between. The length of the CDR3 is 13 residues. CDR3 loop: CASSLEWGQPQHF. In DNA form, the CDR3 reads TGTGCCAGCAGCTTAGAGTGGGGTCAGCCCCAGCATTTT. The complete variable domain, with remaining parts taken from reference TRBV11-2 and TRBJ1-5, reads EAGVAQSPRYKIIEKRQSVAFWCNPISGHATLYWYQQILGQGPKLLIQFQNNGVVDDSQLPKDRFSAERLKGVDSTLKIQPAKLEDSAVYLCASSLEWGQPQHFGDGTRLSIL.

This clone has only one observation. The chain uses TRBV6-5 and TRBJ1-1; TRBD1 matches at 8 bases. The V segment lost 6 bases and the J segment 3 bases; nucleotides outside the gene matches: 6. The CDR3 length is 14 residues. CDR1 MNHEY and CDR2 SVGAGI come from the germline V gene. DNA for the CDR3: TGTGCCAGCAGGGGACAGGTGGTGGACACTGAAGCTTTCTTT. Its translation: CASRGQVVDTEAFF.

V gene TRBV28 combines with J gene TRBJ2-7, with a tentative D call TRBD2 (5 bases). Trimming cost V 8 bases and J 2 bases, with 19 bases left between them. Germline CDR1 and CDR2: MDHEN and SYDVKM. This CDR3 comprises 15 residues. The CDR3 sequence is CASQVVASGTYEQYF. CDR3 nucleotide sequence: TGTGCCAGCCAAGTCGTGGCCTCCGGGACCTACGAGCAGTACTTC. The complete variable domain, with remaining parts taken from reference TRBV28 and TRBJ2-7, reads DVKVTQSSRYLVKRTGEKVFLECVQDMDHENMFWYRQDPGLGLRLIYFSYDVKMKEKGDIPEGYSVSREKKERFSLILESASTNQTSMYLCASQVVASGTYEQYFGPGTRLTVT.

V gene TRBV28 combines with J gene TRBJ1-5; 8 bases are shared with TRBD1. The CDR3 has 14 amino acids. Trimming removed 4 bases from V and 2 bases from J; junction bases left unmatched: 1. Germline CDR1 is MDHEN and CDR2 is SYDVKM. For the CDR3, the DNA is TGTGCCAGCAGTTCCAGGGGGCGCAATCAGCCCCAGCATTTT. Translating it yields CASSSRGRNQPQHF. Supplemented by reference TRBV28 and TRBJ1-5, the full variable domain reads DVKVTQSSRYLVKRTGEKVFLECVQDMDHENMFWYRQDPGLGLRLIYFSYDVKMKEKGDIPEGYSVSREKKERFSLILESASTNQTSMYLCASSSRGRNQPQHFGDGTRLSIL.

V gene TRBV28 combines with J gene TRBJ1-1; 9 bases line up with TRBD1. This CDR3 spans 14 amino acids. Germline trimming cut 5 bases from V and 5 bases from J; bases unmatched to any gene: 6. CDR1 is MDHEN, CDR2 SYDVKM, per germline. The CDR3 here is CASSTGTGRTEAFF. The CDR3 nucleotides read TGTGCCAGCAGTACCGGGACAGGGAGGACTGAAGCTTTCTTT.

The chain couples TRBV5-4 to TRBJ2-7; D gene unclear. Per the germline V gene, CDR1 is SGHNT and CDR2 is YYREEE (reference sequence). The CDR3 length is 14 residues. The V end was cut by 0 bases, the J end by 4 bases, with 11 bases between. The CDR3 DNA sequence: TGTGCCAGCAGCTTGGCGGGCGACGTTTACGAGCAGTACGTC. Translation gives CASSLAGDVYEQYV.

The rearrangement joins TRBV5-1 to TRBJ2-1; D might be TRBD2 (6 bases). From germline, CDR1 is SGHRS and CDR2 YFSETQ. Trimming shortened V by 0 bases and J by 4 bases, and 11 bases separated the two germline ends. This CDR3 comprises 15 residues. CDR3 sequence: CASSLGDFPYNEQFF. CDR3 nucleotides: TGCGCCAGCAGCTTGGGGGACTTTCCATACAATGAGCAGTTCTTC.

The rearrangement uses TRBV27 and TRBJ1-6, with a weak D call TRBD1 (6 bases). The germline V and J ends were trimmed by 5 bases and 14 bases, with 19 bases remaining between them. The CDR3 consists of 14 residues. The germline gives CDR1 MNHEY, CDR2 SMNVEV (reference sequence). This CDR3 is CASSGGPVYRTLHF. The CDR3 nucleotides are TGTGCCAGCAGTGGGGGCCCTGTTTATAGGACCCTCCACTTT.

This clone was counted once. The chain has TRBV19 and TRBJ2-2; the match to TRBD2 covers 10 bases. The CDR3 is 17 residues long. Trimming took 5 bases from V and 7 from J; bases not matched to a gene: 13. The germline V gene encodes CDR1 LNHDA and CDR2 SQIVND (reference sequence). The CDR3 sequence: CASSLVLAGVGGGELFF. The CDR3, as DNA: TGTGCCAGTAGTCTCGTCCTAGCGGGAGTAGGCGGCGGGGAGCTGTTTTTT. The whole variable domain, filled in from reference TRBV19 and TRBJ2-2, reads DGGITQSPKYLFRKEGQNVTLSCEQNLNHDAMYWYRQDPGQGLRLIYYSQIVNDFQKGDIAEGYSVSREKKESFPLTVTSAQKNPTAFYLCASSLVLAGVGGGELFFGEGSRLTVL.

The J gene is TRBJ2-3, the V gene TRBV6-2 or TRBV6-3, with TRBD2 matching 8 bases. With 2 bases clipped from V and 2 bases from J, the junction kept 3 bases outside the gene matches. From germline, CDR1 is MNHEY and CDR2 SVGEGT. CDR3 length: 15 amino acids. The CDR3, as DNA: TGTGCCAGCAGTTACCGAGCGGGAGACACAGATACGCAGTATTTT. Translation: CASSYRAGDTDTQYF.

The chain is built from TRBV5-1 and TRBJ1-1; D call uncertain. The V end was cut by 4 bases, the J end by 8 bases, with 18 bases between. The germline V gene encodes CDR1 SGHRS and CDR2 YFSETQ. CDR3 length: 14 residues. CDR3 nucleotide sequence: TGCGCCAGCAGCCCGGTCCTAGATACGGGAGAAGCTTTCTTT. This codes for CASSPVLDTGEAFF.

The CDR3 DNA reads TGTGCCACCAGGGACAGGGAGAATGAAAAACTGTTTTTT. Translated, it gives CATRDRENEKLFF. V is TRBV24-1 and J is TRBJ1-4; 8 positions match TRBD1. In germline, CDR1 is KGHDR, CDR2 SFDVKD. Trimming at V came to 7 bases and at J to 5 bases, leaving 2 bases not matched to a gene. CDR3 length: 13 residues.

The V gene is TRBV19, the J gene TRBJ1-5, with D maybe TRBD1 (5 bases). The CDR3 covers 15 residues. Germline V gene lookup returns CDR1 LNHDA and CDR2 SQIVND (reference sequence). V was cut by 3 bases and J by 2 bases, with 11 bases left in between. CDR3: CASSMRGLGNQPQHF. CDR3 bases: TGTGCCAGTAGTATGAGGGGTCTCGGCAATCAGCCCCAGCATTTT.